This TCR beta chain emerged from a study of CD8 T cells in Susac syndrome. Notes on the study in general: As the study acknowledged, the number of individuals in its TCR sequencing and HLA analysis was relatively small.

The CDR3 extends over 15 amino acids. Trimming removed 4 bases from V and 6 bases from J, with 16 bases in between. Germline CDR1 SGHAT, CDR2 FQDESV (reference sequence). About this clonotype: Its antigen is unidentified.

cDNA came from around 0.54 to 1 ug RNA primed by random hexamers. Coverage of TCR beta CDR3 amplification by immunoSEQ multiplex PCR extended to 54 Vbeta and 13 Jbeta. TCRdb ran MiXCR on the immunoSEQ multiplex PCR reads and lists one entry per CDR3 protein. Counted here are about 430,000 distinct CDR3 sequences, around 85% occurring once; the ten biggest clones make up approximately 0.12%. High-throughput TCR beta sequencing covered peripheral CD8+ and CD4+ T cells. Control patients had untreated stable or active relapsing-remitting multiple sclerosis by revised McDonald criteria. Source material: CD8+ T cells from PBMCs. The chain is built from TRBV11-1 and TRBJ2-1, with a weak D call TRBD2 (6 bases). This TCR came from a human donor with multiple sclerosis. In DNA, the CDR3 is TGTGCCAGCAGCTCACAGAGGGTCGGGGGCAATGAGCAGTTCTTC. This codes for CASSSQRVGGNEQFF. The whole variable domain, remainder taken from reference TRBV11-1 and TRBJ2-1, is EAEVAQSPRYKITEKSQAVAFWCDPISGHATLYWYRQILGQGPELLVQFQDESVVDDSQLPKDRFSAERLKGVDSTLKIQPAELGDSAMYLCASSSQRVGGNEQFFGPGTRLTVL.